The rows below give T cell receptor beta chains drawn from one sample of a study of cytomegalovirus exposure and HLA in healthy donors. Data came from immunoSEQ multiplex PCR; TCRdb stores just in-frame clones and leaves some out. The sample comprises 95,000 to 100,000 clones, roughly three quarters of which are singletons, and around 4% rests with the top ten. Sequenced: PBMCs. The receptors originated from a man aged 35 to 55 in good health and CMV-seronegative. Both conserved end residues are part of each CDR3. Fields, in order: D gene, clone size, J gene, V gene, CDR3 protein, CDR3 DNA. A D gene is named only where the DNA matches it firmly. Clone sizes are given selectively: once, few, many, or a class where the clone is expanded.

d_gene: .; abundance: .; j_gene: TRBJ1-5; v_gene: TRBV29-1; CDR3aa: CSVGQTNQPQHF; CDR3nt: TGCAGCGTTGGACAGACCAATCAGCCCCAGCATTTT
d_gene: .; abundance: .; j_gene: TRBJ1-1; v_gene: TRBV27; CDR3aa: CASATQNTEAFF; CDR3nt: TGTGCCAGCGCAACTCAGAACACTGAAGCTTTCTTT
d_gene: TRBD1; abundance: .; j_gene: TRBJ1-4; v_gene: TRBV6-4; CDR3aa: CASSGRTGVSEKLFF; CDR3nt: TGTGCCAGCAGTGGCCGGACAGGGGTGAGTGAAAAACTGTTTTTT
d_gene: .; abundance: .; j_gene: TRBJ1-4; v_gene: TRBV7-2; CDR3aa: CASSLEYSNEKLFF; CDR3nt: TGTGCCAGCAGCTTAGAATACAGTAATGAAAAACTGTTTTTT
d_gene: TRBD1; abundance: .; j_gene: TRBJ2-7; v_gene: TRBV9; CDR3aa: CASSVGQGAYEQYF; CDR3nt: TGTGCCAGCAGCGTCGGACAGGGGGCCTACGAGCAGTACTTC
d_gene: TRBD2; abundance: once; j_gene: TRBJ2-5; v_gene: TRBV6-1; CDR3aa: CASSEARRTSGETQYF; CDR3nt: TGTGCCAGCAGTGAAGCGCGTCGGACTAGCGGGGAGACCCAGTACTTC
d_gene: .; abundance: few; j_gene: TRBJ2-7; v_gene: TRBV9; CDR3aa: CASSVAGKPYEQYF; CDR3nt: TGTGCCAGCAGCGTAGCGGGGAAGCCCTACGAGCAGTACTTC
d_gene: TRBD2; abundance: .; j_gene: TRBJ2-7; v_gene: TRBV4-1; CDR3aa: CASSQDFLAGGLGEQYF; CDR3nt: TGCGCCAGCAGCCAAGATTTCCTAGCGGGGGGGCTTGGCGAGCAGTACTTC
d_gene: TRBD1; abundance: .; j_gene: TRBJ2-5; v_gene: TRBV18; CDR3aa: CASSPGTGSETQYF; CDR3nt: TGTGCCAGCTCACCCGGGACAGGGTCGGAGACCCAGTACTTC
d_gene: .; abundance: once; j_gene: TRBJ1-1; v_gene: TRBV7-3; CDR3aa: CASSSGGETEAFF; CDR3nt: TGTGCCAGCAGCTCGGGGGGGGAAACTGAAGCTTTCTTT
d_gene: TRBD1; abundance: .; j_gene: TRBJ1-6; v_gene: TRBV7-9; CDR3aa: CSSSDRGSNSPLHF; CDR3nt: TGTTCCAGCAGCGACAGGGGGTCAAATTCACCCCTCCACTTT
d_gene: TRBD2; abundance: .; j_gene: TRBJ2-2; v_gene: TRBV10-2; CDR3aa: CASSVGLAGGPNTGELFF; CDR3nt: TGCGCCAGCAGTGTGGGACTAGCGGGGGGGCCAAACACCGGGGAGCTGTTTTTT
d_gene: TRBD1; abundance: few; j_gene: TRBJ2-7; v_gene: TRBV6-1; CDR3aa: CASKTDRAAYEQYF; CDR3nt: TGTGCCAGCAAAACCGACAGGGCGGCCTACGAGCAGTACTTC
d_gene: TRBD1; abundance: .; j_gene: TRBJ2-7; v_gene: TRBV7-2; CDR3aa: CASSRGRGTGSYEQYF; CDR3nt: TGTGCCAGCAGCCGGGGGAGAGGGACAGGGTCCTACGAGCAGTACTTC
d_gene: .; abundance: few; j_gene: TRBJ1-3; v_gene: TRBV7-9; CDR3aa: CASSLATDSGNTIYF; CDR3nt: TGTGCCAGCAGCTTAGCGACAGACTCTGGAAACACCATATATTTT
d_gene: .; abundance: .; j_gene: TRBJ1-1; v_gene: TRBV30; CDR3aa: CAWKRGSEAFF; CDR3nt: TGTGCCTGGAAGCGGGGGTCGGAAGCTTTCTTT
d_gene: TRBD2; abundance: .; j_gene: TRBJ2-5; v_gene: TRBV5-4; CDR3aa: CASSPGTSSQETQYF; CDR3nt: TGTGCCAGCAGCCCAGGGACTAGCTCCCAAGAGACCCAGTACTTC
d_gene: .; abundance: .; j_gene: TRBJ1-2; v_gene: TRBV7-9; CDR3aa: CSSSLGQDGYTF; CDR3nt: TGTTCCAGCAGCCTGGGGCAAGATGGCTACACCTTC
d_gene: .; abundance: .; j_gene: TRBJ1-2; v_gene: TRBV19; CDR3aa: CASSLQGFYGYTF; CDR3nt: TGTGCCAGTAGTCTACAGGGTTTCTATGGCTACACCTTC
d_gene: .; abundance: .; j_gene: TRBJ2-2; v_gene: TRBV7-9; CDR3aa: CASSLMRRGRNTGELFF; CDR3nt: TGTGCCAGCAGCTTAATGAGGCGGGGCCGGAATACCGGGGAGCTGTTTTTT
d_gene: TRBD1; abundance: few; j_gene: TRBJ2-1; v_gene: TRBV12-5; CDR3aa: CASGFQGVYNEQFF; CDR3nt: TGTGCTAGTGGTTTTCAGGGGGTGTACAATGAGCAGTTCTTC
d_gene: .; abundance: .; j_gene: TRBJ2-5; v_gene: TRBV5-1; CDR3aa: CASWRAGAETQYF; CDR3nt: TGCGCCAGCTGGAGGGCGGGGGCTGAGACCCAGTACTTC
d_gene: .; abundance: .; j_gene: TRBJ2-5; v_gene: TRBV28; CDR3aa: CASSGNTLAAETQYF; CDR3nt: TGTGCCAGCAGTGGGAACACCTTAGCGGCAGAGACCCAGTACTTC
d_gene: .; abundance: few; j_gene: TRBJ1-1; v_gene: TRBV11-2; CDR3aa: CASSIGSGNTEAFF; CDR3nt: TGTGCCAGCAGCATCGGTAGCGGGAACACTGAAGCTTTCTTT
d_gene: .; abundance: few; j_gene: TRBJ1-2; v_gene: TRBV6-5; CDR3aa: CASSYNRAYGYTF; CDR3nt: TGTGCCAGCAGTTATAACAGGGCCTATGGCTACACCTTC
d_gene: TRBD2; abundance: .; j_gene: TRBJ2-3; v_gene: TRBV5-6; CDR3aa: CASSLARTSGGAGDTQYF; CDR3nt: TGTGCCAGCAGCTTGGCCCGCACTAGCGGGGGGGCCGGGGATACGCAGTATTTT
d_gene: .; abundance: .; j_gene: TRBJ2-3; v_gene: TRBV6-6; CDR3aa: CASSYSGTFTDTQYF; CDR3nt: TGTGCCAGCAGTTACTCCGGGACTTTCACAGATACGCAGTATTTT
d_gene: .; abundance: .; j_gene: TRBJ1-2; v_gene: TRBV21-1; CDR3aa: CASRYRETRNYGYTF; CDR3nt: TGTGCCAGCAGGTACAGGGAAACTAGGAACTATGGCTACACCTTC
d_gene: .; abundance: .; j_gene: TRBJ1-3; v_gene: TRBV5-1; CDR3aa: CASSLSPGSGNTIYF; CDR3nt: TGCGCCAGCAGCTTGTCCCCAGGCTCTGGAAACACCATATATTTT
d_gene: TRBD1; abundance: .; j_gene: TRBJ1-3; v_gene: TRBV9; CDR3aa: CASSVGQGAGNTIYF; CDR3nt: TGTGCCAGCAGCGTAGGGCAGGGGGCTGGAAACACCATATATTTT
d_gene: TRBD2; abundance: .; j_gene: TRBJ2-3; v_gene: TRBV4-2; CDR3aa: CASSRSGDSTDTQYF; CDR3nt: TGTGCCAGCAGCCGAAGCGGGGATAGCACAGATACGCAGTATTTT
d_gene: TRBD1; abundance: .; j_gene: TRBJ2-2; v_gene: TRBV11-3; CDR3aa: CASSDQGVPGELFF; CDR3nt: TGTGCCAGCAGCGATCAGGGGGTCCCCGGGGAGCTGTTTTTT
d_gene: TRBD1; abundance: .; j_gene: TRBJ1-5; v_gene: TRBV19; CDR3aa: CASSMTGGDQPQHF; CDR3nt: TGTGCCAGTAGTATGACAGGGGGGGATCAGCCCCAGCATTTT
d_gene: .; abundance: .; j_gene: TRBJ2-2; v_gene: TRBV5-1; CDR3aa: CASSLDRVGTGELFF; CDR3nt: TGCGCCAGCAGCTTGGACAGGGTGGGGACCGGGGAGCTGTTTTTT
d_gene: .; abundance: few; j_gene: TRBJ1-2; v_gene: TRBV5-1; CDR3aa: CASSLRAGPQYGYTF; CDR3nt: TGCGCCAGCAGCTTGAGGGCAGGGCCTCAATATGGCTACACCTTC
d_gene: TRBD1; abundance: .; j_gene: TRBJ1-2; v_gene: TRBV2; CDR3aa: CASSANRGGYYGYTF; CDR3nt: TGTGCCAGCAGCGCTAACAGGGGGGGTTACTATGGCTACACCTTC
d_gene: .; abundance: .; j_gene: TRBJ1-1; v_gene: TRBV2; CDR3aa: CASRKTNENTEAFF; CDR3nt: TGTGCCAGCAGAAAGACAAACGAGAACACTGAAGCTTTCTTT
d_gene: .; abundance: .; j_gene: TRBJ2-2; v_gene: TRBV6-1; CDR3aa: CASRATRANTGELFF; CDR3nt: TGTGCCAGCAGGGCTACTAGGGCCAACACCGGGGAGCTGTTTTTT
d_gene: .; abundance: once; j_gene: TRBJ2-3; v_gene: TRBV18; CDR3aa: CASSPRSGLDTQYF; CDR3nt: TGTGCCAGCTCACCTCGGTCAGGCCTGGATACGCAGTATTTT
d_gene: .; abundance: once; j_gene: TRBJ2-6; v_gene: TRBV19; CDR3aa: CASSIADSKGANVLTF; CDR3nt: TGTGCCAGTAGTATAGCGGACTCCAAAGGGGCCAACGTCCTGACTTTC
d_gene: .; abundance: .; j_gene: TRBJ1-2; v_gene: TRBV7-2; CDR3aa: CASGPYRTENGYTF; CDR3nt: TGTGCCAGCGGCCCTTACAGGACAGAAAATGGCTACACCTTC
d_gene: .; abundance: .; j_gene: TRBJ2-7; v_gene: TRBV19; CDR3aa: CASSFFPTSGHSYEQYF; CDR3nt: TGTGCCAGTAGTTTTTTTCCCACCAGCGGGCACTCCTACGAGCAGTACTTC
d_gene: TRBD1; abundance: few; j_gene: TRBJ1-4; v_gene: TRBV11-2; CDR3aa: CASSPGGTGGLSVPKLFF; CDR3nt: TGTGCCAGCAGCCCGGGCGGGACAGGCGGCCTCTCCGTCCCAAAACTGTTTTTT
d_gene: .; abundance: .; j_gene: TRBJ1-5; v_gene: TRBV6-6; CDR3aa: CASSQGQTNQPQHF; CDR3nt: TGTGCCAGCAGCCAGGGGCAGACCAATCAGCCCCAGCATTTT
d_gene: TRBD1; abundance: once; j_gene: TRBJ1-1; v_gene: TRBV7-2; CDR3aa: CASSYTGTVNTEAFF; CDR3nt: TGTGCCAGCAGCTACACCGGGACAGTGAACACTGAAGCTTTCTTT
d_gene: TRBD1; abundance: .; j_gene: TRBJ2-3; v_gene: TRBV18; CDR3aa: CASSPLQGATTDTQYF; CDR3nt: TGTGCCAGCTCACCGTTACAGGGGGCAACCACAGATACGCAGTATTTT
d_gene: TRBD1; abundance: .; j_gene: TRBJ2-1; v_gene: TRBV6-1; CDR3aa: CASSSGTGSVNEQFF; CDR3nt: TGTGCCAGCAGTTCCGGGACAGGGAGTGTCAATGAGCAGTTCTTC
d_gene: .; abundance: .; j_gene: TRBJ1-2; v_gene: TRBV7-2; CDR3aa: CASSLAGIGGAWSDGYTF; CDR3nt: TGTGCCAGCAGCTTAGCGGGGATCGGAGGGGCTTGGTCGGATGGCTACACCTTC
d_gene: TRBD1; abundance: .; j_gene: TRBJ1-2; v_gene: TRBV4-2; CDR3aa: CASSPGQTYGYTF; CDR3nt: TGTGCCAGCAGCCCGGGACAGACGTATGGCTACACCTTC
d_gene: .; abundance: .; j_gene: TRBJ2-2; v_gene: TRBV5-1; CDR3aa: CATFTDPNDNTGELFF; CDR3nt: TGCGCCACATTTACAGACCCGAACGATAACACCGGGGAGCTGTTTTTT
d_gene: .; abundance: .; j_gene: TRBJ1-2; v_gene: TRBV6-5; CDR3aa: CASRGGQDYGYTF; CDR3nt: TGTGCCAGCAGGGGGGGGCAGGACTATGGCTACACCTTC
d_gene: .; abundance: .; j_gene: TRBJ2-6; v_gene: TRBV6-5; CDR3aa: CASSGGSSGANVLTF; CDR3nt: TGTGCCAGCAGTGGAGGGAGCTCTGGGGCCAACGTCCTGACTTTC
d_gene: TRBD1; abundance: .; j_gene: TRBJ2-7; v_gene: TRBV5-6; CDR3aa: CASSLGGGPYEQYF; CDR3nt: TGTGCCAGCAGCTTGGGAGGGGGCCCCTACGAGCAGTACTTC
d_gene: TRBD1; abundance: few; j_gene: TRBJ1-2; v_gene: TRBV19; CDR3aa: CASSRDRGPYGYTF; CDR3nt: TGTGCCAGTAGTCGTGACAGGGGTCCCTATGGCTACACCTTC
d_gene: .; abundance: .; j_gene: TRBJ1-5; v_gene: TRBV7-9; CDR3aa: CASSLGQVSNQPQHF; CDR3nt: TGTGCCAGCAGCTTAGGACAGGTCAGCAATCAGCCCCAGCATTTT
d_gene: TRBD2; abundance: .; j_gene: TRBJ2-5; v_gene: TRBV5-6; CDR3aa: CASSLGTSGETQYF; CDR3nt: TGTGCCAGCAGTCTCGGGACTAGCGGCGAGACCCAGTACTTC
d_gene: .; abundance: once; j_gene: TRBJ2-2; v_gene: TRBV4-2; CDR3aa: CASSPAGTNTGELFF; CDR3nt: TGTGCCAGCAGCCCGGCGGGTACGAACACCGGGGAGCTGTTTTTT